This T cell receptor beta chain was identified in a study of blood T cell repertoires in COVID-19. Study context: Samples came from the United States, Italy and Spain, spanning acute and convalescent COVID-19. PBMCs, B-cell-depleted T cells, or T cells provided the cDNA or gDNA that made up the material.

The V gene's germline CDR1 is KGHSH and CDR2 LQKENI. The CDR3 is made up of 14 amino acids. V was pared by 5 bases and J by 5 bases, with 13 bases between. Authors' processing steps: Estimation of nucleated cell counts was performed using reference gene primer amplification. Produced via immunoSEQ multiplex PCR; TCRdb's table is partial and in-frame only. For V, J and clone size, that table is used; D and trimming come from the DNA. Counted here are approximately 96,000 clones, approximately 90% occurring once; the ten biggest clones make up around 4.2%. Seattle-derived patients entered the study during active infection and were followed longitudinally.

The TCR sequence derives from a human donor with COVID-19, enrolled during active disease. The donor label of this sample is uncertain. Specimen: peripheral blood. This sequence joins TRBV18 and TRBJ1-5; possible D gene TRBD1, 5 bases. CDR3 nucleotide sequence: TGTGCCAGCTCAAGACTGGGGCTCGATCAGCCCCAGCATTTT. Protein product: CASSRLGLDQPQHF.